Following are 32 T cell receptor beta chains from one sample sequenced in a study of post-analysis software for immune sequencing data (dated by TCRdb to the mid-2010s). The full study reports these points: Significantly higher frequencies in patients than in controls were found for about five TRBV segments, including TRBV5-6, TRBV5-1 and TRBV20-1.

Library preparation employed PCR. The run used an Illumina HiSeq 2500. To reduce PCR and sequencing biases, unique molecular identifiers were incorporated into the TCR beta cDNA libraries. Using fastp at Q25 and MiXCR, TCRdb reprocessed the public reads and kept productive beta chains. Merged by CDR3 protein, the rows form single entries marked with the most common genes and DNA. For this sample the table gives hundreds of thousands of distinct CDR3 sequences, of which 59% were detected only once. Of the sample, approximately 10% is held by the ten largest clones. These TCRs are of unknown antigen specificity. Sequenced sample: blood. All receptors derive from a girl aged 2-10 years with multiple sclerosis.

This clonotype came up a few times. V usage is TRBV7-6 and J usage is TRBJ1-1; no reliable D call. Trimming removed 5 bases from V and 1 base from J, with 14 bases in between. Germline V gives CDR1 SGHVS, CDR2 FNYEAQ. The CDR3 is made up of 15 amino acids. The chain's CDR3 is CASSPQEGENTEAFF. The CDR3 nucleotides are TGTGCCAGCAGCCCGCAAGAGGGTGAGAACACTGAAGCTTTCTTT. Combining the CDR3 with reference TRBV7-6 and TRBJ1-1 gives the whole variable domain GAGVSQSPRYKVTKRGQDVALRCDPISGHVSLYWYRQALGQGPEFLTYFNYEAQQDKSGLPNDRFSAERPEGSISTLTIQRTEQRDSAMYRCASSPQEGENTEAFFGQGTRLTVV.

This clonotype has just a few counts. V usage is TRBV4-3 and J usage is TRBJ2-1, with 7 nucleotides matching TRBD2. Germline trimming cut 3 bases from V and 7 bases from J; bases unmatched to any gene: 9. Germline V gene data show CDR1 as LGHNA and CDR2 as YSLEER. The CDR3 is 15 amino acids. The CDR3 region is CASSHQRGHGNEQFF. CDR3 in DNA: TGCGCCAGCAGCCACCAGCGGGGCCATGGGAATGAGCAGTTCTTC.

This chain uses TRBV12-3 or TRBV12-4 with TRBJ2-3; possible D gene TRBD2, 6 bases. The CDR3 has 15 residues. Trimming shortened V by 2 bases and J by 4 bases, and 13 bases separated the two germline ends. CDR3 coding DNA: TGTGCCAGCAGTTTAAGAGGAGGGAGTCCAGATACGCAGTATTTT. This gives the protein CASSLRGGSPDTQYF.

There are a few counts of this clonotype. J is TRBJ2-7 and V is TRBV18; 7 bases agree with TRBD2. The germline CDR1 and CDR2 sequences are KGHSH and LQKENI. Losses at the gene ends were 1 base for V and 5 bases for J; bases not matched to a gene: 5. This CDR3 spans 14 amino acids. The CDR3 region is CASSPRGGIDEQYF. CDR3 coding DNA: TGTGCCAGCTCACCACGGGGGGGAATCGACGAGCAGTACTTC.

The chain recombines TRBV28 with TRBJ1-6; unclear D gene. Trimming removed 4 bases from V and 9 bases from J, with 16 bases in between. The CDR3 runs 15 residues. Germline assignment: CDR1 MDHEN and CDR2 SYDVKM. The CDR3 nucleotides are TGTGCCAGCAGTTCAGGCGGCGCGGTAGGTTCACCCCTCCACTTT. Translation: CASSSGGAVGSPLHF.

This chain links TRBV27 with TRBJ2-5; a possible D gene is TRBD1 (6 bases). The closer fit of TRBJ2-7 to the DNA end suggests the J call may be wrong. Per the germline V gene, CDR1 is MNHEY and CDR2 is SMNVEV (reference sequence). The CDR3 runs 17 residues. CDR3 in DNA: TGTGCCAGCAGCCGGCAGGGGTTTGGGAGAGTGGCCCACGAGCAGTACTTC. Its translation: CASSRQGFGRVAHEQYF.

CDR3 sequence reads: CASSYTQQGALGEAFF. In DNA, the CDR3 is TGCGCCAGCAGCTATACACAACAGGGGGCGCTCGGTGAAGCTTTCTTT. This chain connects TRBV5-1 to TRBJ1-1; 9 bases are a match to TRBD1. Germline lookup yields CDR1 SGHRS and CDR2 YFSETQ. After removal of 3 bases from V and 7 bases from J, the junction contained 13 bases not matched to a gene. The CDR3 length is 16 residues.

The chain recombines TRBV12-3 or TRBV12-4 with TRBJ2-5, with D possibly matching TRBD1 (5 bases). This CDR3 is 14 amino acids long. Trimming pared 3 bases from V and 3 bases from J, leaving 11 bases between. This chain's CDR3 is CASSFRGGEETQYF. CDR3 bases: TGTGCCAGCAGTTTTAGGGGCGGTGAAGAGACCCAGTACTTC.

CDR3 residues: CASSQDGGGAQQYF. CDR3 DNA sequence: TGTGCCAGCAGCCAAGACGGCGGGGGGGCCCAGCAGTACTTC. The chain uses TRBV3-1 and TRBJ2-7; 9 positions match TRBD2. Germline CDR1 and CDR2: LGHDT and YNNKEL (reference sequence). V gave up 0 bases and J gave up 8 bases; unmatched junction bases: 5. This CDR3 is built from 14 residues.

Worth noting for this clonotype: The junction and the germline gene differ at one end; a read error may be behind it. The rearrangement uses TRBV29-1 and TRBJ2-1, with TRBD2 matching over 7 bases. The V gene's germline CDR1 is SQVTM and CDR2 ANQGSEA. The CDR3 has 16 amino acids. CDR3 region: CSVRPTSWGGVLERFF. The CDR3 DNA is TGCAGCGTTCGCCCGACTTCCTGGGGGGGGGTCTTAGAGCGGTTCTTC.

The J gene is TRBJ2-5, the V gene TRBV29-1; D not resolved. V dropped 3 bases and J dropped 2 bases, with 4 bases sitting between them. The CDR3 is made up of 11 amino acids. Germline V lookup: CDR1 SQVTM, CDR2 ANQGSEA. Here the CDR3 DNA reads TGCAGCGTTGACTGGCAAGAGACCCAGTACTTC. Translation: CSVDWQETQYF.

The rearrangement uses TRBV27 and TRBJ2-4; 10 bases map to TRBD1. Matching the DNA end better, TRBJ2-7 makes the J call doubtful. Germline V gene lookup returns CDR1 MNHEY and CDR2 SMNVEV (reference sequence). This CDR3 spans 14 amino acids. As DNA, the CDR3 is TGTGCCAGCAGTTTTCCGGGACAGGGGACCGAGCAGTACTTC. It translates to CASSFPGQGTEQYF.

The rearrangement links TRBV20-1 to TRBJ1-5; no clear D gene. Trimming removed 6 bases from V and 2 bases from J, with 11 bases in between. The CDR3 length is 13 residues. Germline CDR1 and CDR2: DFQATT and SNEGSKA (reference sequence). The CDR3 nucleotides read TGCAGTGCCTTTAGCCCCGGCAATCAGCCCCAGCATTTT. As protein: CSAFSPGNQPQHF.

The chain recombines TRBV25-1 with TRBJ1-4; the D is unclear. CDR1 MGHDK and CDR2 SYGVNS come from the germline V gene. The CDR3 length is 17 residues. Trimming stripped 1 base from V and 0 bases from J, with 12 bases between. This chain's CDR3 is CASSEFTGVATNEKLFF. The CDR3 DNA reads as TGTGCCAGCAGTGAATTCACGGGCGTAGCAACTAATGAAAAACTGTTTTTT.

There are a few counts of this clonotype. The chain couples TRBV15 to TRBJ2-3; D is possibly TRBD1 (6 bases). The V gene lost 8 bases and the J gene lost 0 bases, with 21 bases spanning the gap. CDR1 LNHNV and CDR2 YYDKDF come from the germline V gene (reference sequence). The CDR3 runs to 17 residues. This CDR3 reads CATRHQGSQASTDTQYF. The CDR3 DNA sequence: TGTGCCACCCGGCATCAGGGGTCCCAAGCTAGCACAGATACGCAGTATTTT.

This clonotype appeared a few times. One end of the junction is discordant with germline, which a read error may explain. The chain is built from TRBV25-1 and TRBJ2-1, with 9 nucleotides matching TRBD2. The CDR3 runs 16 residues. The germline CDR1 and CDR2 sequences are MGHDK and SYGVNS. This CDR3 is CASSGFSGGENNEQFF. CDR3 sequence (DNA): TGTGCTAGCAGTGGCTTTAGCGGGGGAGAAAACAATGAGCAGTTCTTC.

The chain carries TRBV21-1 and TRBJ1-1; TRBD1 reflects the table's D call only, with no check against the DNA. TRBV21-1 is a pseudogene. The CDR3 is 15 amino acids. CDR3 sequence reads: CASTKDRRGDTEAFF. The DNA of the CDR3 is TGTGCCAGCACTAAGGACAGGCGGGGGGACACTGAAGCTTTCTTT.

This clonotype showed up just once. This rearrangement joins TRBV7-3 to TRBJ2-3; D gene ambiguous. V was shortened by 4 bases and J by 0 bases, with 14 bases between the two germline ends. Per the germline V gene, CDR1 is SGHTA and CDR2 is FQGTGA. The CDR3 is made up of 16 amino acids. The CDR3 region is CASSSKQGPSTDTQYF. DNA of the CDR3: TGTGCCAGCAGCTCAAAACAAGGCCCTAGCACAGATACGCAGTATTTT.

This chain connects TRBV20-1 to TRBJ2-1; D could derive from TRBD1 or TRBD2 (6 bases each). V was clipped by 4 bases and J by 7 bases, with 23 bases between them. Germline CDR1 is DFQATT and CDR2 is SNEGSKA (reference sequence). The CDR3 totals 16 residues. CDR3: CSATSVGGLFANEQFF. The CDR3 DNA reads as TGCAGTGCTACCTCGGTAGGGGGACTTTTCGCTAATGAGCAGTTCTTC.

This clonotype was observed a few times. The chain recombines TRBV6-5 with TRBJ2-1, with a possible D match to TRBD1 (5 bases). CDR3 length: 15 amino acids. Trimming shortened V by 2 bases and J by 4 bases, and 12 bases separated the two germline ends. In germline, CDR1 is MNHEY, CDR2 SVGAGI. Here the CDR3 reads CASSYVAGLYNEQFF. The CDR3 bases are TGTGCCAGCAGTTACGTGGCAGGGCTTTACAATGAGCAGTTCTTC.

The V gene is TRBV6-1, the J gene TRBJ1-5, with D perhaps matching TRBD1 (5 bases). The germline V gene encodes CDR1 MNHNS and CDR2 SASEGT. This CDR3 contains 14 residues. Between the trimmed V and J ends, which lost 3 bases and 2 bases, there was a span of 8 bases. The CDR3 DNA reads as TGTGCCAGCAGTGATGCGGGGGGCAATCAGCCCCAGCATTTT. It specifies CASSDAGGNQPQHF.

The chain links TRBV3-1 to TRBJ1-2; 7 bases fit TRBD1. The CDR3 totals 15 residues. The V segment lost 1 base and the J segment 8 bases; nucleotides outside the gene matches: 10. Germline CDR1 reads LGHDT; CDR2 reads YNNKEL (reference sequence). The chain's CDR3 is CASSQGPGDRWGYTF. CDR3 coding DNA: TGTGCCAGCAGCCAAGGCCCCGGGGACAGATGGGGCTACACCTTC.

This chain connects TRBV29-1 to TRBJ2-3; 8 nucleotides line up with TRBD1. CDR1 and CDR2 from the germline V gene are SQVTM and ANQGSEA. The CDR3 has 13 amino acids. The J segment lost 8 bases and the V segment lost 8 bases, leaving 12 bases of the junction unmatched. CDR3 amino acids: CSPTGQGAFTQYF. CDR3 nucleotides: TGCAGCCCGACGGGGCAGGGGGCATTTACGCAGTATTTT.

The genes are TRBV10-2 and TRBJ2-5, with TRBD2 matching over 7 bases. The CDR3 spans 15 residues. Per the germline V gene, CDR1 is WSHSY and CDR2 is SAAADI. V lost 7 bases, J lost 2 bases, and 10 bases stayed unmatched. CDR3 bases: TGCGCCAGCAAGAGGCTAGCGGAGCCTCAAGAGACCCAGTACTTC. Encoded protein: CASKRLAEPQETQYF.

The chain couples TRBV7-9 to TRBJ2-3; D is ambiguous. Trimming left V 3 bases short and J 1 base short, with 11 bases between. This CDR3 has 15 amino acids. The germline V gene encodes CDR1 SEHNR and CDR2 FQNEAQ (reference sequence). The CDR3 coding sequence is TGTGCCAGCAGCTTGTCAGCTTTGGGCACAGATACGCAGTATTTT. This encodes CASSLSALGTDTQYF.

CDR3 loop: CASSAGEGVYEQYF. DNA for the CDR3: TGTGCCAGCAGTGCGGGAGAAGGGGTCTACGAGCAGTACTTC. The chain is built from TRBV27 and TRBJ2-7; 7 bases fit TRBD2. The V gene's germline CDR1 is MNHEY and CDR2 SMNVEV (reference sequence). V lost 5 bases and J lost 3; bases outside the gene matches: 7. This CDR3 has 14 residues.

The chain couples TRBV6-2 or TRBV6-3 to TRBJ2-5, with 9 positions matching TRBD2. The length of the CDR3 is 13 residues. CDR1 is MNHEY, CDR2 SVGEGT, per germline. Unmatched junction bases numbered 8, after V lost 2 bases and J lost 13 bases. The CDR3 loop is CASSYHHSGGVYF. The CDR3 nucleotides read TGTGCCAGCAGTTACCACCATAGCGGGGGTGTGTACTTC.

This clonotype has more than one count but fewer than ten. The V and J genes are TRBV2 and TRBJ2-7, with 9 nucleotides matching TRBD1. Trimming cost V 2 bases and J 3 bases; bases outside gene matches: 5. The CDR3 has 15 residues. Germline loops: CDR1 SNHLY, CDR2 FYNNEI. DNA of the CDR3: TGTGCCAGCAGTGAACTCGGGGACAGGGTCTACGAGCAGTACTTC. Amino acid sequence: CASSELGDRVYEQYF.

The chain combines TRBV7-2 with TRBJ1-6, with D uncertain. V lost 4 bases and J 0 bases, leaving 19 bases between the germline ends. The CDR3 extends over 19 amino acids. Germline CDR1 and CDR2: SGHTA and FQGNSA. For the CDR3, the DNA is TGTGCCAGCAGCTCCTATGGGCCTTTTAAGCCCTCCTATAATTCACCCCTCCACTTT. Its protein product is CASSSYGPFKPSYNSPLHF.

This clonotype was observed a single time. The CDR3 region is CASSQSTGAGYGYTF. The CDR3 nucleotides read TGTGCCAGCAGCCAATCGACAGGGGCCGGCTATGGCTACACCTTC. The chain uses TRBV12-3 or TRBV12-4 and TRBJ1-2; 8 bases map to TRBD1. Germline trimming cut 6 bases from V and 4 bases from J; bases unmatched to any gene: 10. This CDR3 spans 15 amino acids.

The table lists this clonotype with many counts. The chain employs TRBV7-2 and TRBJ2-1; D is possibly TRBD1 (5 bases). V lost 3 bases to trimming and J lost 6 bases, with 9 bases between them. The CDR3 extends over 13 amino acids. The V gene's germline CDR1 is SGHTA and CDR2 FQGNSA. The CDR3 spells CASSFQGPNEQFF. CDR3 sequence (DNA): TGTGCCAGCAGCTTTCAGGGTCCCAATGAGCAGTTCTTC. Full variable domain (outside the CDR3, taken from reference TRBV7-2 and TRBJ2-1): GAGVSQSPSNKVTEKGKDVELRCDPISGHTALYWYRQSLGQGLEFLIYFQGNSAPDKSGLPSDRFSAERTGGSVSTLTIQRTQQEDSAVYLCASSFQGPNEQFFGPGTRLTVL.

This clonotype occurred a few times. At one end, the junction sequence differs from germline, possibly due to a read error. The V and J genes are TRBV10-3 and TRBJ2-5, with D perhaps assigned TRBD1 or TRBD2 (5 bases each). This CDR3 is 14 amino acids long. The germline V gene has CDR1 ENHRY and CDR2 SYGVKD. CDR3 region: CTISAGTSKETQYF. The CDR3 nucleotides read TGTACCATCAGTGCCGGGACCTCCAAAGAGACCCAGTACTTC.